This T cell receptor (beta chain) was sequenced in a study of response to subunit inactivated influenza vaccine. Regarding the study as a whole: Each seasonal influenza vaccination, the authors suggested, recruits few new T cells.

To note about this clonotype: The antigen remains unidentified.

CDR3 length: 16 residues. J lost 6 bases, V lost 4 bases, and 12 bases had no gene match. The germline V gene encodes CDR1 DFQATT and CDR2 SNEGSKA (reference sequence). TCRdb used MiXCR to reprocess the RT-PCR reads, holding one entry per CDR3 protein. The top ten hold approximately 3% of the sample, which has around 480,000 distinct CDR3 sequences, about 17% seen once. This material consisted of CD4+ T cells sorted from PBMCs, taken around 25 months after vaccination. The TCR sequence derives from a man between 50 and 70 years old who received an inactivated influenza vaccine. The rearrangement uses TRBV20-1 and TRBJ2-7; 13 bases fit TRBD2. The CDR3 coding sequence is TGCAGTGCTAAGACGGGACTAGCGGGAATATTGCGCGAGCAGTACTTC. Translated: CSAKTGLAGILREQYF.